This passage covers 20 T cell receptor beta chains from one sample sequenced in a study of blood T cell repertoires in COVID-19. This table comes from immunoSEQ multiplex PCR, and its TCRdb copy is limited to in-frame clones, with some not included. The profile shows a few hundred thousand clones, roughly 90% of them singletons. Source material: PBMCs or T cells enriched from blood (not recorded which). The receptors here all came from a woman younger than 35 who had recovered from COVID-19.

Here the CDR3 reads CASSPIDRDYGYTF. CDR3 DNA sequence: TGTGCCAGCAGCCCGATTGACAGAGACTATGGCTACACCTTC. V and J are TRBV7-8 and TRBJ1-2; D is possibly TRBD1 (5 bases). This CDR3 has 14 amino acids. Trimming cost V 5 bases and J 3 bases, with 13 bases left between them. The germline CDR1 and CDR2 sequences are SGHVS and FQNEAQ.

The rearrangement links TRBV4-1 to TRBJ1-5; no firm D call. Germline V CDR1 and CDR2: MGHRA, YSYEKL. The V and J ends lost 0 bases and 4 bases respectively, with 10 bases between them. CDR3 length equals 15 residues. In DNA form, the CDR3 reads TGCGCCAGCAGCCAAGAGCGGCTGAGAAATCAGCCCCAGCATTTT. Its translation: CASSQERLRNQPQHF.

The chain employs TRBV7-2 and TRBJ2-3; 12 bases match TRBD2. Losses at the gene ends were 3 bases for V and 6 bases for J; bases not matched to a gene: 7. The germline V gene has CDR1 SGHTA and CDR2 FQGNSA. The length of the CDR3 is 16 residues. The CDR3 sequence is CASSLLAGGSRDTQYF. The CDR3 DNA is TGTGCCAGCAGCTTGCTAGCGGGAGGGAGCCGGGATACGCAGTATTTT. Filled out from reference TRBV7-2 and TRBJ2-3, the complete variable domain reads GAGVSQSPSNKVTEKGKDVELRCDPISGHTALYWYRQSLGQGLEFLIYFQGNSAPDKSGLPSDRFSAERTGGSVSTLTIQRTQQEDSAVYLCASSLLAGGSRDTQYFGPGTRLTVL.

Only one count was recorded for this clone. The chain uses TRBV28 and TRBJ1-4; D gene unclear. The V gene lost 7 bases and the J gene lost 4 bases, with 10 bases spanning the gap. Germline CDR1 MDHEN, CDR2 SYDVKM. The CDR3 is made up of 13 amino acids. CDR3 in amino acids: CASKRGINEKLFF. CDR3 nucleotides: TGTGCCAGCAAACGAGGGATTAATGAAAAACTGTTTTTT. Full variable domain (remainder filled in from reference TRBV28 and TRBJ1-4): DVKVTQSSRYLVKRTGEKVFLECVQDMDHENMFWYRQDPGLGLRLIYFSYDVKMKEKGDIPEGYSVSREKKERFSLILESASTNQTSMYLCASKRGINEKLFFGSGTQLSVL.

This clone was counted only a few times. The J gene is TRBJ2-2, the V gene TRBV7-2, with 9 bases lining up with TRBD2. The junction had 11 bases not matched to a gene; V was cut back by 3 bases and J by 9 bases. Germline assignment: CDR1 SGHTA and CDR2 FQGNSA. There are 16 residues in the CDR3. The CDR3 region is CASSFAPLAGRWELFF. Here the CDR3 DNA reads TGTGCCAGCAGCTTCGCCCCTCTAGCGGGGAGATGGGAGCTGTTTTTT.

This sequence joins TRBV28 and TRBJ1-2; D not resolved. CDR3 length: 16 amino acids. The germline V and J ends were trimmed by 4 bases and 12 bases, with 27 bases remaining between them. Germline V gene data show CDR1 as MDHEN and CDR2 as SYDVKM. In DNA, the CDR3 is TGTGCCAGCAGTTCCCCGCATATCGCGGCCTTTATGTGGCACACCTTC. This gives the protein CASSSPHIAAFMWHTF.

This clone was detected only a few times. The rearrangement joins TRBV18 to TRBJ1-5; the D is unclear. V shed 3 bases and J shed 7 bases, with 10 bases lying between them. The CDR3 has 13 residues. CDR1 KGHSH and CDR2 LQKENI come from the germline V gene. CDR3 nucleotides: TGTGCCAGCTCACCGTCGGTCTTGCAGCCCCAGCATTTT. Its protein is CASSPSVLQPQHF.

The chain employs TRBV7-6 and TRBJ1-1; unclear D gene. The length of the CDR3 is 16 residues. CDR1 is SGHVS and CDR2 is FNYEAQ in the germline V gene. V was clipped by 5 bases and J by 0 bases, with 16 bases between them. CDR3 in amino acids: CASSPLAGGLNTEAFF. CDR3 sequence (DNA): TGTGCCAGCAGCCCCCTTGCGGGAGGATTGAACACTGAAGCTTTCTTT.

V gene TRBV19 combines with J gene TRBJ1-6; D is unclear. The germline V and J ends were trimmed by 8 bases and 3 bases, with 11 bases remaining between them. Per the germline V gene, CDR1 is LNHDA and CDR2 is SQIVND (reference sequence). This CDR3 is 14 amino acids long. In DNA, the CDR3 is TGTGCCAGTTCGTGGTCCGGCTATAATTCACCCCTCCACTTT. Amino acids: CASSWSGYNSPLHF.

The chain links TRBV19 to TRBJ1-1, with D maybe TRBD1 (5 bases). Germline V gene lookup returns CDR1 LNHDA and CDR2 SQIVND (reference sequence). The CDR3 consists of 19 residues. V dropped 0 bases and J dropped 1 base, with 21 bases sitting between them. CDR3 in DNA: TGTGCCAGTAGTATAGATAGGTTCGGGTTAGGGGTACGGAACACTGAAGCTTTCTTT. This encodes CASSIDRFGLGVRNTEAFF.

This clone was observed a single time. This chain joins TRBV18 and TRBJ1-2, with TRBD1 matching over 9 bases. The CDR3 loop spans 15 amino acids. The germline gives CDR1 KGHSH, CDR2 LQKENI. With 3 bases clipped from V and 2 bases from J, the junction kept 4 bases outside the gene matches. The CDR3 here is CASSPNGQGNYGYTF. The DNA for the CDR3 is TGTGCCAGCTCACCGAACGGACAGGGGAACTATGGCTACACCTTC.

The CDR3 region is CASSPRGDSYEQYF. CDR3 nucleotides: TGTGCCAGCAGCCCCCGAGGAGATTCCTACGAGCAGTACTTC. J is TRBJ2-7 and V is TRBV5-6; D not certain. This CDR3 comprises 14 residues. V shed 4 bases and J shed 1 base, with 12 bases lying between them. Germline V gives CDR1 SGHDT, CDR2 YYEEEE.

The chain has TRBV5-5 and TRBJ1-4; 9 bases agree with TRBD1. The CDR3 covers 14 residues. The germline V gene encodes CDR1 SGHKS and CDR2 YYEKEE (reference sequence). Trimming cost V 4 bases and J 7 bases; bases outside gene matches: 5. Here the CDR3 DNA reads TGTGCCAGCAGCACAGACAGGGGGGTTGAAAAACTGTTTTTT. It codes for CASSTDRGVEKLFF.

The V and J genes are TRBV11-2 and TRBJ1-2; no clear D gene. This CDR3 has 14 residues. CDR1 is SGHAT and CDR2 is FQNNGV in the germline V gene. V lost 1 base and J 1 base, leaving 7 bases between the germline ends. CDR3 in amino acids: CASSLGASNYGYTF. The CDR3 DNA reads as TGTGCCAGCAGCTTAGGTGCCAGTAACTATGGCTACACCTTC.

The rearrangement links TRBV27 to TRBJ1-2; 7 bases line up with TRBD1. The CDR3 contains 13 residues. V shed 3 bases, J shed 8 bases, and the junction held 6 bases outside the gene matches. CDR1 is MNHEY and CDR2 is SMNVEV in the germline V gene (reference sequence). CDR3 coding DNA: TGTGCCAGCAGTTTTTGGGACAGCGGAGGCTACACCTTC. Its protein product is CASSFWDSGGYTF.

The chain couples TRBV7-2 to TRBJ2-3; 8 nucleotides line up with TRBD2. Germline V gene lookup returns CDR1 SGHTA and CDR2 FQGNSA. The CDR3 has 16 residues. V lost 5 bases and J lost 4; bases outside the gene matches: 11. The CDR3 loop reads CASSPVGSGNADTQYF. CDR3 nucleotides: TGTGCCAGCAGCCCCGTTGGTAGCGGGAACGCAGATACGCAGTATTTT.

V usage is TRBV19 and J usage is TRBJ2-2; 8 nucleotides align to TRBD1. In germline, CDR1 is LNHDA, CDR2 SQIVND (reference sequence). Unmatched junction bases numbered 5, after V lost 3 bases and J lost 2 bases. The CDR3 loop spans 16 amino acids. CDR3 amino acids: CASSIQTGANTGELFF. The DNA for the CDR3 is TGTGCCAGTAGTATCCAGACAGGGGCCAACACCGGGGAGCTGTTTTTT.

The rearrangement links TRBV7-3 to TRBJ2-3; 9 nucleotides match TRBD1. CDR1 is SGHTA and CDR2 is FQGTGA in the germline V gene. This CDR3 comprises 17 residues. J was trimmed by 0 bases and V by 5 bases; bases with no gene match: 9. The CDR3 bases are TGTGCCAGCAGCCTCGCCGGGACAGGGACTAGCACAGATACGCAGTATTTT. Translating it yields CASSLAGTGTSTDTQYF.

This clone was recorded once. This chain connects TRBV28 to TRBJ1-1; D possibly corresponds to TRBD1 (6 bases). V lost 6 bases, J lost 6 bases, and 29 bases lay in between. The CDR3 contains 18 residues. CDR1 and CDR2 from the germline V gene are MDHEN and SYDVKM. CDR3 DNA sequence: TGTGCCAGCAGCCCCCCATTCGCTCGAGGGGGGGGAGTCCCTGAAGCTTTCTTT. It is translated as CASSPPFARGGGVPEAFF.

The chain links TRBV15 to TRBJ1-4; tentative D call: TRBD1 (6 bases). The ends were cut back, 0 bases at V and 7 bases at J, with 12 bases in the middle. The CDR3 has 15 residues. CDR1 LNHNV and CDR2 YYDKDF come from the germline V gene (reference sequence). The CDR3 DNA reads as TGTGCCACCAGCAGAGATAAGGGGGTTAGTGAAAAACTGTTTTTT. Its translation is CATSRDKGVSEKLFF.